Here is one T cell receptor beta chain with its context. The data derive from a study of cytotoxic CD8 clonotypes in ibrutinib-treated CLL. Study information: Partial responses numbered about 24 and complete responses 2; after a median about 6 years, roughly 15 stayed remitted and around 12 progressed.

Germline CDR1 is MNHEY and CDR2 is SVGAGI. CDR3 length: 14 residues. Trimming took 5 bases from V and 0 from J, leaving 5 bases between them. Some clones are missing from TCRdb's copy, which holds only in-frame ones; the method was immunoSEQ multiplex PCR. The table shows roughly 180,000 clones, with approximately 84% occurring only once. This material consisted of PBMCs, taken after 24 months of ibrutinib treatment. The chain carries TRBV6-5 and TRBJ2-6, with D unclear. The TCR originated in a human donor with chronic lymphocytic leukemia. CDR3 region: CASSLRSGANVLTF. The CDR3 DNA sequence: TGTGCCAGCAGTCTACGCTCTGGGGCCAACGTCCTGACTTTC.